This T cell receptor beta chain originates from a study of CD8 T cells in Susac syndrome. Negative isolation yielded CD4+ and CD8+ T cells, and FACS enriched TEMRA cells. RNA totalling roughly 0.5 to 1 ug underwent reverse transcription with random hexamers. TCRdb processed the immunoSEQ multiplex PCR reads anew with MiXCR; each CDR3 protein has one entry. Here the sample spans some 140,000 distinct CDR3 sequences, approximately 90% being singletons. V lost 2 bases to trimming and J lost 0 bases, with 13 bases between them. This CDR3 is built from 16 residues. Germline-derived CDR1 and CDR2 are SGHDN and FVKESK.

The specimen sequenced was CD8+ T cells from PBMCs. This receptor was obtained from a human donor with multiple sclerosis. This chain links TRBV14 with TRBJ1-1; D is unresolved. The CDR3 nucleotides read TGTGCCAGCAGCCAACTGACACTTTCCATGAACACTGAAGCTTTCTTT. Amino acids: CASSQLTLSMNTEAFF.